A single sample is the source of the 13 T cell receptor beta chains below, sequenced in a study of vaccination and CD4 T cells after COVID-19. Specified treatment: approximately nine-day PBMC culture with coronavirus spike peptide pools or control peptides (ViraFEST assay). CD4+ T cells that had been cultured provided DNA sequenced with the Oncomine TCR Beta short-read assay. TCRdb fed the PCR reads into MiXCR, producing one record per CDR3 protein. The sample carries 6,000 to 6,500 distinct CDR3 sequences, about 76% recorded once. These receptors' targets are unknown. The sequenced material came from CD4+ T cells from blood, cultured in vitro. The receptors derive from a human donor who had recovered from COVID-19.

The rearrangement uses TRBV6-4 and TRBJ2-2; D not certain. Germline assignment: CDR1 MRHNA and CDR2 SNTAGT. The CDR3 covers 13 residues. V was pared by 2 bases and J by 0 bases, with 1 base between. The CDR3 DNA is TGTGCCAGCAGTGACACGAACACCGGGGAGCTGTTTTTT. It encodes CASSDTNTGELFF.

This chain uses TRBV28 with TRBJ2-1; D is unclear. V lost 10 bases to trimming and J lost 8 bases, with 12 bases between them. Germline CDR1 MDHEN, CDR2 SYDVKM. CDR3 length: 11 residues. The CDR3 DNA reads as TGTGCCACCACCTTTGGGCATGAGCAGTTCTTC. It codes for CATTFGHEQFF.

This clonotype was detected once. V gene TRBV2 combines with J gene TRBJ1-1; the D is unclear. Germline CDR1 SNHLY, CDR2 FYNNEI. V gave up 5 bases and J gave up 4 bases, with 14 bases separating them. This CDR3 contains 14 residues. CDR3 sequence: CASSPTGGSTEAFF. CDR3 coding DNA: TGTGCCAGCAGTCCTACGGGTGGGTCCACTGAAGCTTTCTTT.

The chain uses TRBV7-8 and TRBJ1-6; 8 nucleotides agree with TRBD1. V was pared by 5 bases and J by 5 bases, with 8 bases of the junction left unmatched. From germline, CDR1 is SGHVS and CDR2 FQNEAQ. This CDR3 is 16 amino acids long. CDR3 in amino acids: CASSPRTGPNNSPLHF. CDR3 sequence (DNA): TGTGCCAGCAGCCCAAGGACAGGGCCTAATAATTCACCCCTCCACTTT. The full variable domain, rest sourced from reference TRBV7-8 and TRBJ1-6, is GAGVSQSPRYKVAKRGQDVALRCDPISGHVSLFWYQQALGQGPEFLTYFQNEAQLDKSGLPSDRFFAERPEGSVSTLKIQRTQQEDSAVYLCASSPRTGPNNSPLHFGNGTRLTVT.

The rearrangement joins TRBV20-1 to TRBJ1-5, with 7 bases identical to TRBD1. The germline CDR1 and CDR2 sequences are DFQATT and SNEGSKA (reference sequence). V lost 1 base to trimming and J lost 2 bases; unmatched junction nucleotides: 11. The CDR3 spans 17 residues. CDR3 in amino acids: CSARAGDRGFGNQPQHF. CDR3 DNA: TGCAGTGCTAGAGCTGGGGACAGAGGATTTGGCAATCAGCCCCAGCATTTT.

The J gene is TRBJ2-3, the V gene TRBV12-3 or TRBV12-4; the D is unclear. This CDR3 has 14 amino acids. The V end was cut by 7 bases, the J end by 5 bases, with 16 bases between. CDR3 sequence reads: CASTRTILKDTQYF. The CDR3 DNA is TGTGCCAGCACCCGGACGATCCTTAAAGATACGCAGTATTTT.

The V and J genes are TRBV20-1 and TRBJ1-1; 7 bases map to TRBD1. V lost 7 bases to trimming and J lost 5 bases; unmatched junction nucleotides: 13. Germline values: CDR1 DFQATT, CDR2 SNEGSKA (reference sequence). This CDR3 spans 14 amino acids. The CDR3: CSGRWAGGGTEAFF. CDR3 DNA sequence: TGCAGTGGTCGTTGGGCAGGGGGTGGTACTGAAGCTTTCTTT.

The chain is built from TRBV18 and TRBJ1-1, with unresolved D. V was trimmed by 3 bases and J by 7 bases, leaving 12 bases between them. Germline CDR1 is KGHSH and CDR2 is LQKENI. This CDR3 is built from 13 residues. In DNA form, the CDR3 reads TGTGCCAGCTCACCGGACGCCACGTTTGAAGCTTTCTTT. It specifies CASSPDATFEAFF. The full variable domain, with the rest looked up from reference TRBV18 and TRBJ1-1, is NAGVMQNPRHLVRRRGQEARLRCSPMKGHSHVYWYRQLPEEGLKFMVYLQKENIIDESGMPKERFSAEFPKEGPSILRIQQVVRGDSAAYFCASSPDATFEAFFGQGTRLTVV.

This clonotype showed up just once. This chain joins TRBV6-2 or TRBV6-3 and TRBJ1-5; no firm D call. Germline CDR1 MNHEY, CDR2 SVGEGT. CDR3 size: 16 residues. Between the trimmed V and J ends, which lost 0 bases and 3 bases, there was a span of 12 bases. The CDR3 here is CASSYSGRQLNQPQHF. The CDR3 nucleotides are TGTGCCAGCAGTTACTCGGGCCGTCAGCTCAATCAGCCCCAGCATTTT.

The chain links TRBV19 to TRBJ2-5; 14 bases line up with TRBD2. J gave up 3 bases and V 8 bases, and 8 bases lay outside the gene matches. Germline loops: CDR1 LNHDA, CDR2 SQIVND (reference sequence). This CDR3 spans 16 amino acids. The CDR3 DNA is TGTGCCAGTCGACGGTCGGGACTAGCGGGGGAAGAGACCCAGTACTTC. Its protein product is CASRRSGLAGEETQYF.

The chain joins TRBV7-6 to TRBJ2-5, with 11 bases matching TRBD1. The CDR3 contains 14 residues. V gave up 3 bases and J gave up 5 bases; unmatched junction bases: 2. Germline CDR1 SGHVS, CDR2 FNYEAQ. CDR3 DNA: TGTGCCAGCAGCTTGGGGACAGGGGGGGAGACCCAGTACTTC. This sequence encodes CASSLGTGGETQYF.

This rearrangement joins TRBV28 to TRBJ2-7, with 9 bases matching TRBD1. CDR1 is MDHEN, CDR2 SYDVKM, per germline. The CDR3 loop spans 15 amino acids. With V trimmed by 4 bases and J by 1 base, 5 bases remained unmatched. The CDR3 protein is CASSSAGTGSYEQYF. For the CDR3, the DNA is TGTGCCAGCAGTTCCGCCGGGACAGGGTCCTACGAGCAGTACTTC.

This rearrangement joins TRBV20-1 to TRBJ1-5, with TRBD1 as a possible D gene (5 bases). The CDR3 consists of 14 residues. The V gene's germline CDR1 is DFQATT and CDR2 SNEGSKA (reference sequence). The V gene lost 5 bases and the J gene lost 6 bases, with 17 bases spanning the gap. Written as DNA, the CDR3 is TGCAGTGCTGGGGCCCAGGGTTCAATTCAGCCCCAGCATTTT. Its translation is CSAGAQGSIQPQHF.